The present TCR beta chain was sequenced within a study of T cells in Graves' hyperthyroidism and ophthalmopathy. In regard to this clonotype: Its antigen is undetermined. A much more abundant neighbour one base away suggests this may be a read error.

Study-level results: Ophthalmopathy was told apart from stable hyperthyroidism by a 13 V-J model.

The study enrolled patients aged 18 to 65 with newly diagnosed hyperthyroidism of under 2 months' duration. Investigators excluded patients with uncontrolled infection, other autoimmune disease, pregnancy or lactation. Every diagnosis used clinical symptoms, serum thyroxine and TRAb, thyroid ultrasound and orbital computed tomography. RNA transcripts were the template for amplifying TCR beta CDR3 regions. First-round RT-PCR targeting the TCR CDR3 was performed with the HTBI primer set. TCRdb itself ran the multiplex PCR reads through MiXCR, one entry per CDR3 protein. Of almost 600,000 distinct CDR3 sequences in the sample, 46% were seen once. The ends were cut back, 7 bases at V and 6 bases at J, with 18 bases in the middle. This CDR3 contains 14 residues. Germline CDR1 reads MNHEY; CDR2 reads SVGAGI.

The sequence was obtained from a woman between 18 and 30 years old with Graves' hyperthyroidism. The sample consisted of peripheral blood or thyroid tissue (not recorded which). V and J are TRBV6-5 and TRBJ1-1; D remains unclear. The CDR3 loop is CASIRWGKWAEAFF. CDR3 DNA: TGTGCCAGCATCAGGTGGGGAAAGTGGGCTGAAGCTTTCTTT.